This T cell receptor beta chain was profiled in a study of shared T cell receptors in the human thymus. Repertoires were generated with immunoSEQ multiplex PCR, while TCRdb's copy carries only in-frame clones and drops some. This table holds some 700,000 clones, roughly 90% found once. V lost 4 bases and J 0 bases, leaving 14 bases between the germline ends. The germline V gene has CDR1 SQVTM and CDR2 ANQGSEA. CDR3 length: 15 residues. This sample was shared with a second study, whose subject was human thymus T cells. That study adds: Thymic tissue was derived from resections collected during corrective heart surgery.

The chain couples TRBV29-1 to TRBJ2-3, with a weak D call TRBD1 (5 bases). This receptor was obtained from a boy under two years old with a congenital heart defect. Input material: thymocytes. CDR3 bases: TGCAGCGTTGGTCGTGACAGCTCTAGCACAGATACGCAGTATTTT. Translating gives CSVGRDSSSTDTQYF.